These 6 T cell receptor beta chains came from one sample sequenced in a study of early T cells in non-severe SARS-CoV-2 infection. MiXCR, run by TCRdb on the 5' RACE reads, gives a single entry per CDR3 protein. The profile covers 25,000 to 35,000 distinct CDR3 sequences, with more than 4.5% appearing a single time and roughly 3.6% taken by the ten largest. The sequenced sample was whole blood. These receptors were taken from an adult who was a healthcare worker with PCR-confirmed SARS-CoV-2 infection or an uninfected control (not recorded which).

This clonotype was observed a handful of times. The V gene is TRBV4-1, the J gene TRBJ1-1; D ambiguous. CDR3 length: 14 residues. Germline CDR1 is MGHRA and CDR2 is YSYEKL. Trimming shortened V by 1 base and J by 4 bases, and 10 bases separated the two germline ends. CDR3 in amino acids: CASSQARMGTEAFF. The CDR3 DNA follows: TGCGCCAGCAGCCAAGCCCGGATGGGCACTGAAGCTTTCTTT.

Of note for this clonotype: Sequence at one end of the junction differs from germline and may be a read error. The rearrangement links TRBV7-6 to TRBJ2-7; D possibly corresponds to TRBD1 (5 bases). The CDR3 length is 14 residues. Germline lookup yields CDR1 SGHVS and CDR2 FNYEAQ. The CDR3 DNA follows: TGTGCCAGCACCTTAGGACCCGACAGCTACGAGCAGTACTTC. Its translation is CASTLGPDSYEQYF.

There are many counts of this clonotype. The chain recombines TRBV4-1 with TRBJ2-1; D is perhaps TRBD2 (6 bases). V lost 0 bases and J 2 bases, leaving 11 bases between the germline ends. Per the germline V gene, CDR1 is MGHRA and CDR2 is YSYEKL. This CDR3 has 16 residues. The CDR3 here is CASSQELLATYNEQFF. The CDR3 nucleotides read TGCGCCAGCAGCCAAGAACTCCTAGCGACCTACAATGAGCAGTTCTTC.

The V gene is TRBV3-1, the J gene TRBJ2-1; tentative D call: TRBD2 (6 bases). Trimming stripped 10 bases from V and 10 bases from J, with 23 bases between. This CDR3 is 14 amino acids long. Germline values: CDR1 LGHDT, CDR2 YNNKEL (reference sequence). CDR3 sequence: CAKPLNPTSQEQFF. CDR3 coding DNA: TGTGCCAAACCCCTAAACCCCACTAGCCAAGAGCAGTTCTTC.

This clonotype was observed a few times. The chain employs TRBV4-3 and TRBJ1-6; no clear D. This CDR3 region has 16 residues. Germline loops: CDR1 LGHNA, CDR2 YSLEER. V lost 0 bases and J lost 9, with 15 bases in between. The CDR3 coding sequence is TGCGCCAGCAGCCAAGATTACGGTGTCAGAGGTTCACCCCTCCACTTT. Translated, it gives CASSQDYGVRGSPLHF.

The chain has TRBV28 and TRBJ2-7; D is possibly TRBD2 (5 bases). Trimming pared 10 bases from V and 4 bases from J, leaving 11 bases between. CDR1 is MDHEN and CDR2 is SYDVKM in the germline V gene. CDR3 length equals 11 residues. The CDR3: CAIGREYEQYF. The CDR3 DNA reads as TGTGCCATAGGACGGGAATACGAGCAGTACTTC.